Shown below are 6 T cell receptor beta chains from a single sample sequenced in a study of CD8+ T cells in alopecia areata. Following extraction, RNA underwent reverse transcription to cDNA, which served as the sequencing template. TCRdb keeps only in-frame clones here, not all; method: immunoSEQ multiplex PCR. Of 100,000 to 150,000 clones in the sample, about 50% were seen once. Source material: NKG2D-low CD8+ T cells sorted from blood. The receptors were sampled from a human donor with alopecia areata.

The chain links TRBV29-1 to TRBJ2-7; D remains unclear. Germline V gene sequence: CDR1 SQVTM, CDR2 ANQGSEA. This CDR3 comprises 13 residues. Trimming left V 4 bases short and J 1 base short, with 11 bases between. The CDR3 loop reads CSVGTPESYEQYF. In DNA form, the CDR3 reads TGCAGCGTTGGGACCCCTGAATCCTACGAGCAGTACTTC.

This rearrangement joins TRBV7-8 to TRBJ2-7; no clear D. The CDR3 covers 11 residues. Trimming shortened V by 1 base and J by 3 bases, and 1 base separated the two germline ends. CDR1 is SGHVS and CDR2 is FQNEAQ in the germline V gene. The CDR3 protein is CASSLVYEQYF. The CDR3 DNA sequence: TGTGCCAGCAGCTTAGTCTACGAGCAGTACTTC.

This clone was found a few times. The rearrangement links TRBV14 to TRBJ2-5; D is ambiguous. V lost 3 bases to trimming and J lost 5 bases, with 4 bases between them. The CDR3 is 11 amino acids. Germline V gene sequence: CDR1 SGHDN, CDR2 FVKESK. For the CDR3, the DNA is TGTGCCAGCAGCCAGTGGGAGACCCAGTACTTC. Protein product: CASSQWETQYF. Supplemented by reference TRBV14 and TRBJ2-5, the full variable domain reads EAGVTQFPSHSVIEKGQTVTLRCDPISGHDNLYWYRRVMGKEIKFLLHFVKESKQDESGMPNNRFLAERTGGTYSTLKVQPAELEDSGVYFCASSQWETQYFGPGTRLLVL.

The chain is built from TRBV11-2 and TRBJ2-1; D ambiguous. Germline V gives CDR1 SGHAT, CDR2 FQNNGV. The CDR3 is 12 amino acids. The germline V and J ends were trimmed by 1 base and 8 bases, with 6 bases remaining between them. CDR3 bases: TGTGCCAGCAGCTTAGGAGAGGATGAGCAGTTCTTC. This codes for CASSLGEDEQFF. The variable domain in full, completed from reference TRBV11-2 and TRBJ2-1, reads EAGVAQSPRYKIIEKRQSVAFWCNPISGHATLYWYQQILGQGPKLLIQFQNNGVVDDSQLPKDRFSAERLKGVDSTLKIQPAKLEDSAVYLCASSLGEDEQFFGPGTRLTVL.

The genes are TRBV5-1 and TRBJ2-1, with 13 bases identical to TRBD2. The CDR3 runs 14 residues. The germline CDR1 and CDR2 sequences are SGHRS and YFSETQ. With V trimmed by 3 bases and J by 9 bases, 3 bases remained unmatched. CDR3 sequence (DNA): TGCGCCAGCAGCTCTGGGACTAGCGGGATTGAGCAGTTCTTC. Translated: CASSSGTSGIEQFF.

This clone was found a few times. This rearrangement joins TRBV14 to TRBJ1-2, with D tentatively TRBD1 (5 bases). The CDR3 covers 14 residues. In germline, CDR1 is SGHDN, CDR2 FVKESK. Trimming pared 4 bases from V and 3 bases from J, leaving 12 bases between. CDR3 protein: CASSLFDSHYGYTF. CDR3 DNA sequence: TGTGCCAGCAGCCTTTTCGACAGTCACTATGGCTACACCTTC.